These 6 T cell receptor beta chains came from one sample sequenced in a study of blood T cell repertoires in COVID-19. Produced via immunoSEQ multiplex PCR; TCRdb's table is partial and in-frame only. The sample has approximately 350,000 clones; around 92% are singletons. The material sequenced was peripheral blood. The receptors come from a man aged 40-50 years with acute or convalescent COVID-19.

The rearrangement joins TRBV21-1 to TRBJ2-1; whether TRBD1, the table's D call, matches the DNA was not checked. TRBV21-1 is a listed pseudogene. This CDR3 region has 13 residues. CDR3: CASTDRPYNEQFF. The CDR3 bases are TGTGCCAGCACCGACAGGCCCTACAATGAGCAGTTCTTC.

This sequence joins TRBV9 and TRBJ1-1, with D possibly matching TRBD1 (5 bases). V lost 3 bases and J lost 1, with 13 bases in between. CDR1 and CDR2 from the germline V gene are SGDLS and YYNGEE. The CDR3 extends over 15 amino acids. CDR3 coding DNA: TGTGCCAGCAGCGGACTAGGGGATCAGAACACTGAAGCTTTCTTT. Residues: CASSGLGDQNTEAFF.

This chain links TRBV29-1 with TRBJ2-7, with D unresolved. The CDR3 is made up of 11 amino acids. The ends were cut back, 4 bases at V and 6 bases at J, with 10 bases in the middle. CDR1 is SQVTM and CDR2 is ANQGSEA in the germline V gene. In nucleotides, the CDR3 is TGCAGCGTTGTTAAGGCGGCCGAGCAGTACTTC. This codes for CSVVKAAEQYF.

The V and J genes are TRBV6-1 and TRBJ1-2; D uncertain. Germline values: CDR1 MNHNS, CDR2 SASEGT. V gave up 1 base and J gave up 3 bases, with 15 bases separating them. The length of the CDR3 is 16 residues. The CDR3 loop is CASSEVGKLIYYGYTF. The CDR3 DNA sequence: TGTGCCAGCAGTGAAGTTGGCAAGTTAATTTACTATGGCTACACCTTC.

This chain links TRBV5-6 with TRBJ2-6; D unresolved. The length of the CDR3 is 18 residues. CDR1 is SGHDT and CDR2 is YYEEEE in the germline V gene. Deletions cut 0 bases from V and 2 bases from J, with 15 bases between. The CDR3 nucleotides are TGTGCCAGCAGCTTGGGACTGCCGGCCTTAGCTGGGGCCAACGTCCTGACTTTC. The encoded protein is CASSLGLPALAGANVLTF. Drawing the rest from reference TRBV5-6 and TRBJ2-6, the complete variable domain is DAGVTQSPTHLIKTRGQQVTLRCSPKSGHDTVSWYQQALGQGPQFIFQYYEEEERQRGNFPDRFSGHQFPNYSSELNVNALLLGDSALYLCASSLGLPALAGANVLTFGAGSRLTVL.

This clone was counted a few times. The junction departs from the called germline gene at one end, perhaps through a read error. CDR3 DNA sequence: TGTGCTAGCAGCCCCGGGACAGGGGGTGGTGATACGCAGTATTTT. Amino acid sequence: CASSPGTGGGDTQYF. The rearrangement joins TRBV7-7 to TRBJ2-3, with 11 bases fitting TRBD1. This CDR3 is 15 amino acids long. The V gene's germline CDR1 is SSHAT and CDR2 FNYEAQ (reference sequence).